The 32 T cell receptor beta chains given below trace back to one sample, sequenced in a study of technical replicates of blood from a few donors. Libraries were prepared by immunoSEQ multiplex PCR; TCRdb keeps only in-frame clonotypes and omits some of them. This sample has fewer than 90,000 clones, with about 94% found just once. The sequencing input was T cells isolated from PBMCs. These receptors were collected from a human donor in good health.

The gene calls are TRBV9 and TRBJ1-2; D uncertain. Trimming took 0 bases from V and 2 from J, leaving 8 bases between them. Germline V lookup: CDR1 SGDLS, CDR2 YYNGEE. The CDR3 runs 14 residues. CDR3 sequence reads: CASSVADYNYGYTF. The CDR3, as DNA: TGTGCCAGCAGCGTAGCAGACTACAACTATGGCTACACCTTC.

CDR3 residues: CASSLVKRDRAFF. The CDR3 DNA reads TGTGCCAGCAGCTTGGTAAAAAGGGACAGAGCTTTCTTT. This chain links TRBV5-6 with TRBJ1-1; 7 positions agree with TRBD1. The CDR3 covers 13 residues. The germline V gene has CDR1 SGHDT and CDR2 YYEEEE. V shed 0 bases, J shed 10 bases, and the junction held 6 bases outside the gene matches. The variable domain in full, completed from reference TRBV5-6 and TRBJ1-1, reads DAGVTQSPTHLIKTRGQQVTLRCSPKSGHDTVSWYQQALGQGPQFIFQYYEEEERQRGNFPDRFSGHQFPNYSSELNVNALLLGDSALYLCASSLVKRDRAFFGQGTRLTVV.

The CDR3 DNA follows: TGCAGCGTTCTAGGGCTAGACTACAACACTGAAGCTTTCTTT. Translation: CSVLGLDYNTEAFF. This chain connects TRBV29-1 to TRBJ1-1; unclear D gene. CDR1 and CDR2 (germline): SQVTM, ANQGSEA. The CDR3 consists of 14 residues. Trimming took off 5 bases at V and 2 bases at J, with 15 bases between the two ends. Combining the CDR3 with reference TRBV29-1 and TRBJ1-1 gives the whole variable domain SAVISQKPSRDICQRGTSLTIQCQVDSQVTMMFWYRQQPGQSLTLIATANQGSEATYESGFVIDKFPISRPNLTFSTLTVSNMSPEDSSIYLCSVLGLDYNTEAFFGQGTRLTVV.

This chain joins TRBV6-5 and TRBJ1-1, with a weak D call TRBD1 (6 bases). Germline V gives CDR1 MNHEY, CDR2 SVGAGI. The CDR3 contains 13 residues. V dropped 8 bases and J dropped 3 bases, with 13 bases sitting between them. As DNA, the CDR3 is TGTGCCAGCTGGACAGAGAGAGACACTGAAGCTTTCTTT. Protein: CASWTERDTEAFF.

This clone appeared a single time. V is TRBV7-6 and J is TRBJ2-7; 8 bases are shared with TRBD2. The CDR3 has 17 residues. Trimming removed 0 bases from V and 3 bases from J; junction bases left unmatched: 10. Per the germline V gene, CDR1 is SGHVS and CDR2 is FNYEAQ. CDR3 in amino acids: CASSLAVLAAEGYEQYF. The DNA for the CDR3 is TGTGCCAGCAGCTTAGCGGTACTAGCGGCAGAAGGCTACGAGCAGTACTTC.

The genes are TRBV7-9 and TRBJ2-1, with D uncertain. Per germline, CDR1 SEHNR and CDR2 FQNEAQ (reference sequence). The CDR3 extends over 11 amino acids. V was pared by 6 bases and J by 8 bases, with 8 bases between. CDR3 in DNA: TGTGCCAGCAGGCGAGGCGATGAGCAGTTCTTC. This sequence encodes CASRRGDEQFF. The variable domain in full, completed from reference TRBV7-9 and TRBJ2-1, reads DTGVSQNPRHKITKRGQNVTFRCDPISEHNRLYWYRQTLGQGPEFLTYFQNEAQLEKSRLLSDRFSAERPKGSFSTLEIQRTEQGDSAMYLCASRRGDEQFFGPGTRLTVL.

V is TRBV9 and J is TRBJ1-1, with TRBD1 identical over 10 bases. Germline V gene sequence: CDR1 SGDLS, CDR2 YYNGEE. V shed 4 bases and J 7 bases; nucleotides not matched to a gene: 19. This CDR3 spans 18 amino acids. The CDR3 DNA sequence: TGTGCCAGCAGCTTCGGGACAGGGGCGACCTCACGGCCGGGTGAAGCTTTCTTT. It yields the protein CASSFGTGATSRPGEAFF.

This clone showed up just once. This chain links TRBV1 with TRBJ2-1; the D call of TRBD2 is as the table states it, not checked on the DNA. TRBV1 is tagged as a pseudogene. CDR3 size: 19 residues. The CDR3 loop is CTSSQDLKAGATSYNEQFF. The DNA for the CDR3 is TGCACCAGCAGCCAAGATCTGAAGGCGGGAGCCACTTCCTACAATGAGCAGTTCTTC.

This chain uses TRBV5-1 with TRBJ2-5, with 7 nucleotides matching TRBD1. Per germline, CDR1 SGHRS and CDR2 YFSETQ. V lost 5 bases, J lost 4 bases, and 8 bases stayed unmatched. The length of the CDR3 is 14 residues. The CDR3 region has the DNA TGCGCCAGCAGGCCGACAGGGTCCCCAGAGACCCAGTACTTC. Translating it yields CASRPTGSPETQYF.

This clone showed up just once. This chain joins TRBV10-3 and TRBJ1-2, with 10 bases matching TRBD1. The CDR3 runs 14 residues. V lost 4 bases, J lost 2 bases, and 1 base stayed unmatched. Per the germline V gene, CDR1 is ENHRY and CDR2 is SYGVKD. This chain's CDR3 is CAISGGQGNYGYTF. CDR3 sequence (DNA): TGTGCCATCAGTGGGGGACAGGGGAACTATGGCTACACCTTC.

This chain joins TRBV19 and TRBJ2-7; D might be TRBD1 (5 bases). The V gene lost 3 bases and the J gene lost 3 bases, with 12 bases spanning the gap. The V gene's germline CDR1 is LNHDA and CDR2 SQIVND (reference sequence). This CDR3 region has 14 residues. CDR3 bases: TGTGCCAGTAGTATTGGGGCCCGTGTCTACGAGCAGTACTTC. It specifies CASSIGARVYEQYF.

This sequence joins TRBV28 and TRBJ2-7; D might be TRBD2 (5 bases). Germline V gives CDR1 MDHEN, CDR2 SYDVKM. Trimming removed 10 bases from V and 0 bases from J, with 16 bases in between. The length of the CDR3 is 14 residues. The CDR3 DNA reads as TGTGCCACCAATCCCGGGATTTACTCCTACGAGCAGTACTTC. Protein: CATNPGIYSYEQYF.

The rearrangement uses TRBV4-1 and TRBJ2-3; 11 positions match TRBD2. The CDR3 is 17 amino acids. V shed 3 bases, J shed 0 bases, and the junction held 5 bases outside the gene matches. CDR1 MGHRA and CDR2 YSYEKL come from the germline V gene. The CDR3 DNA sequence: TGCGCCAGCAGCCAGGGACCTAGCGGGAGGAGCACAGATACGCAGTATTTT. Amino acid sequence: CASSQGPSGRSTDTQYF.

This chain links TRBV28 with TRBJ2-7; 9 nucleotides align to TRBD2. The CDR3 sequence is 14 residues long. With V trimmed by 5 bases and J by 2 bases, 4 bases remained unmatched. From germline, CDR1 is MDHEN and CDR2 SYDVKM. The chain's CDR3 is CASSHKRGAYEQYF. The CDR3 DNA follows: TGTGCCAGCAGTCACAAGCGGGGGGCCTACGAGCAGTACTTC.

The rearrangement links TRBV27 to TRBJ2-3; 8 bases line up with TRBD1. Trimming took 5 bases from V and 2 from J; bases not matched to a gene: 3. CDR3 length equals 14 residues. CDR1 and CDR2 (germline): MNHEY, SMNVEV (reference sequence). The CDR3 DNA reads as TGTGCCAGCAGTCACAGGGGGGACACAGATACGCAGTATTTT. Amino acids: CASSHRGDTDTQYF.

This chain links TRBV27 with TRBJ2-7; 7 bases match TRBD1. CDR1 is MNHEY, CDR2 SMNVEV, per germline (reference sequence). V shed 1 base, J shed 2 bases, and the junction held 5 bases outside the gene matches. The CDR3 runs to 15 residues. The CDR3 protein is CASSLWTGRPYEQYF. The CDR3 DNA is TGTGCCAGCAGTTTATGGACAGGACGTCCCTACGAGCAGTACTTC.

The chain links TRBV5-1 to TRBJ2-7, with D possibly TRBD2 on 6 matching bases. The CDR3 loop spans 13 amino acids. The V and J ends lost 4 bases and 2 bases respectively, with 10 bases between them. CDR1 is SGHRS, CDR2 YFSETQ, per germline. Here the CDR3 DNA reads TGCGCCAGCAGCATGGGACTTACCTACGAGCAGTACTTC. As protein: CASSMGLTYEQYF.

This chain joins TRBV27 and TRBJ1-4, with D uncertain. This CDR3 has 12 residues. Germline assignment: CDR1 MNHEY and CDR2 SMNVEV (reference sequence). The V and J ends lost 6 bases and 7 bases respectively, with 9 bases between them. This CDR3 is CASSWSGEKLFF. The CDR3 nucleotides are TGTGCCAGCAGCTGGAGCGGTGAAAAACTGTTTTTT.

This chain joins TRBV6-5 and TRBJ2-2; D perhaps matches TRBD2 (5 bases). Germline V gene data show CDR1 as MNHEY and CDR2 as SVGAGI. Trimming pared 3 bases from V and 5 bases from J, leaving 13 bases between. The CDR3 runs 15 residues. The CDR3 DNA follows: TGTGCCAGCAGTTATGCGAGGGATTTAACCGGGGAGCTGTTTTTT. Encoded protein: CASSYARDLTGELFF.

The rearrangement uses TRBV28 and TRBJ2-7; 7 positions match TRBD2. The CDR3 has 15 residues. Germline V gives CDR1 MDHEN, CDR2 SYDVKM. With V trimmed by 3 bases and J by 3 bases, 8 bases remained unmatched. This CDR3 reads CASSLWGEGHYEQYF. The DNA for the CDR3 is TGTGCCAGCAGTTTGTGGGGGGAGGGCCACTACGAGCAGTACTTC.

The chain employs TRBV9 and TRBJ1-3; 7 nucleotides agree with TRBD1. Losses at the gene ends were 4 bases for V and 13 bases for J; bases not matched to a gene: 8. CDR3 length: 12 amino acids. Germline-derived CDR1 and CDR2 are SGDLS and YYNGEE. In DNA form, the CDR3 reads TGTGCCAGCAGCACCGGGACAGCCGAGATATATTTT. Protein product: CASSTGTAEIYF. Full variable domain (rest looked up from reference TRBV9 and TRBJ1-3): DSGVTQTPKHLITATGQRVTLRCSPRSGDLSVYWYQQSLDQGLQFLIQYYNGEERAKGNILERFSAQQFPDLHSELNLSSLELGDSALYFCASSTGTAEIYFGEGSWLTVV.

J is TRBJ1-1 and V is TRBV9, with 11 positions matching TRBD1. CDR3 size: 16 residues. CDR1 is SGDLS and CDR2 is YYNGEE in the germline V gene. The V segment lost 4 bases and the J segment 1 base; nucleotides outside the gene matches: 6. The CDR3 nucleotides are TGTGCCAGCAGCACAGGACAGGGGGCGGGGAACACTGAAGCTTTCTTT. Translation gives CASSTGQGAGNTEAFF. The entire variable domain, with the rest obtained from reference TRBV9 and TRBJ1-1, is as follows: DSGVTQTPKHLITATGQRVTLRCSPRSGDLSVYWYQQSLDQGLQFLIQYYNGEERAKGNILERFSAQQFPDLHSELNLSSLELGDSALYFCASSTGQGAGNTEAFFGQGTRLTVV.

The genes are TRBV7-9 and TRBJ1-1; D is undetermined. Germline-derived CDR1 and CDR2 are SEHNR and FQNEAQ (reference sequence). V lost 5 bases, J lost 3 bases, and 7 bases lay in between. There are 12 residues in the CDR3. CDR3 in amino acids: CASSHRYTEAFF. CDR3 DNA sequence: TGTGCCAGCAGCCATAGATACACTGAAGCTTTCTTT. The complete variable domain, with remaining parts taken from reference TRBV7-9 and TRBJ1-1, reads DTGVSQNPRHKITKRGQNVTFRCDPISEHNRLYWYRQTLGQGPEFLTYFQNEAQLEKSRLLSDRFSAERPKGSFSTLEIQRTEQGDSAMYLCASSHRYTEAFFGQGTRLTVV.

The chain carries TRBV2 and TRBJ2-7; 10 bases are a match to TRBD1. V dropped 5 bases and J dropped 6; count of bases not matched to a gene: 10. The CDR3 totals 15 residues. The germline CDR1 and CDR2 sequences are SNHLY and FYNNEI. CDR3 amino acids: CASSPSPGQGVEQYF. CDR3 in DNA: TGTGCCAGCAGTCCCAGCCCCGGACAGGGGGTCGAGCAGTACTTC.

The chain employs TRBV11-3 and TRBJ1-1; D unclear. Germline V gives CDR1 SGHNT, CDR2 YENEEA. Trimming took off 6 bases at V and 0 bases at J, with 8 bases between the two ends. This CDR3 is 13 amino acids long. The CDR3 loop is CASREGMNTEAFF. Here the CDR3 DNA reads TGTGCCAGCAGGGAGGGCATGAACACTGAAGCTTTCTTT.

This chain links TRBV27 with TRBJ1-2; no clear D. CDR1 MNHEY and CDR2 SMNVEV come from the germline V gene (reference sequence). The V gene lost 5 bases and the J gene lost 3 bases, with 10 bases spanning the gap. CDR3 length: 13 residues. CDR3 loop: CASSPPDDYGYTF. DNA of the CDR3: TGTGCCAGCAGTCCCCCAGATGACTATGGCTACACCTTC.

The chain carries TRBV7-3 and TRBJ2-3; TRBD2 matches 9 bases. Germline values: CDR1 SGHTA, CDR2 FQGTGA. The CDR3 is 14 residues long. V lost 5 bases to trimming and J lost 5 bases; unmatched junction nucleotides: 5. CDR3 nucleotides: TGTGCCAGCAGCAGAAATAGCGGGAGAGATACGCAGTATTTT. It specifies CASSRNSGRDTQYF.

In its sample, this clone was seen a few times. The sample holds other DNA sequences that translate to the same CDR3. The V and J genes are TRBV10-3 and TRBJ1-4, with 9 bases matching TRBD1. This CDR3 has 15 residues. Per the germline V gene, CDR1 is ENHRY and CDR2 is SYGVKD. The trim removed 2 bases at V and 5 bases at J, leaving 3 bases unmatched. DNA for the CDR3: TGTGCCATCAGTGAGACCGGGACAGGGAATGAAAAACTGTTTTTT. Protein product: CAISETGTGNEKLFF.

The chain uses TRBV7-9 and TRBJ2-3; TRBD2 agrees at 7 bases. Germline CDR1 SEHNR, CDR2 FQNEAQ (reference sequence). The trim removed 3 bases at V and 4 bases at J, leaving 13 bases unmatched. CDR3 length equals 17 residues. CDR3 bases: TGTGCCAGCAGCTTCCCAACGGCGGGAGATTCGGCAGATACGCAGTATTTT. Its translation: CASSFPTAGDSADTQYF.

Note on this clone: One junction end disagrees with the germline gene, perhaps due to a read error. The gene calls are TRBV7-7 and TRBJ1-1; no clear D gene. The CDR3 has 15 amino acids. Looked up from germline, CDR1 is SSHAT and CDR2 is FNYEAQ (reference sequence). The CDR3 spells CASSLAFEPNTEAFF. Here the CDR3 DNA reads TGTGCTAGCAGCTTAGCCTTCGAGCCTAACACTGAAGCTTTCTTT.

This chain connects TRBV29-1 to TRBJ2-7; 14 bases match TRBD2. The CDR3 is 15 residues long. V gave up 6 bases and J gave up 0 bases; unmatched junction bases: 4. Germline CDR1 and CDR2: SQVTM and ANQGSEA. For the CDR3, the DNA is TGCAGCGTCGAGGGACTAGCGGGAGTCTCCTACGAGCAGTACTTC. It is translated as CSVEGLAGVSYEQYF.

The chain couples TRBV4-3 to TRBJ1-1; D gene uncertain. The germline V gene has CDR1 LGHNA and CDR2 YSLEER. Between the trimmed V and J ends, which lost 4 bases and 0 bases, there was a span of 9 bases. The CDR3 extends over 14 amino acids. CDR3 nucleotides: TGCGCCAGCAGCCCTACCACCGTGAACACTGAAGCTTTCTTT. Residues: CASSPTTVNTEAFF.